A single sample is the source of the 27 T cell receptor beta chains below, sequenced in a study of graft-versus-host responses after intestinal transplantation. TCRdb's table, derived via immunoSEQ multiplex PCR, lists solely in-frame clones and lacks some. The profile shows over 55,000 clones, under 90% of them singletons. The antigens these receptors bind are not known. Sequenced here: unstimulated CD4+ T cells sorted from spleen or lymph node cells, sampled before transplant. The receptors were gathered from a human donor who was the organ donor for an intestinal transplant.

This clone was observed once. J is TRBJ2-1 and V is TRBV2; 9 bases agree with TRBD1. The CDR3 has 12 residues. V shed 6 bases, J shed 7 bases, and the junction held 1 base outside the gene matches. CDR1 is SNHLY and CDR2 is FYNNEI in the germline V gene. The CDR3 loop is CASRDRGNEQFF. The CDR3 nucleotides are TGTGCCAGCAGGGACAGGGGTAATGAGCAGTTCTTC.

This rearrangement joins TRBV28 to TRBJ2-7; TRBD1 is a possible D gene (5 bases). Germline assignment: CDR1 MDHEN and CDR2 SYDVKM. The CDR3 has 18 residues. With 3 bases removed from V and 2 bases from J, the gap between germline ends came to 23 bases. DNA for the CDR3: TGTGCCAGCAGTTTTCGGCAATCTGAACAGGTTGGACCCTACGAGCAGTACGTC. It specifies CASSFRQSEQVGPYEQYV.

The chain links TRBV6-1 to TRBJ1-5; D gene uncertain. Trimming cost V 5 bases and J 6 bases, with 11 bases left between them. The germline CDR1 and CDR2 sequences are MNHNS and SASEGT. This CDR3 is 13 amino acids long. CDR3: CASSSGTVQPQHF. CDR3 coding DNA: TGTGCCAGCAGTTCGGGTACCGTTCAGCCCCAGCATTTT.

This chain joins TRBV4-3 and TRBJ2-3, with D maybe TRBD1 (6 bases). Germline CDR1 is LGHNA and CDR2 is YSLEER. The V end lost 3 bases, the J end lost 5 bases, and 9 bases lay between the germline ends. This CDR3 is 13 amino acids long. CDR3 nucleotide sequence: TGCGCCAGCAGCCAGGAACAGGGAGATACGCAGTATTTT. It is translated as CASSQEQGDTQYF.

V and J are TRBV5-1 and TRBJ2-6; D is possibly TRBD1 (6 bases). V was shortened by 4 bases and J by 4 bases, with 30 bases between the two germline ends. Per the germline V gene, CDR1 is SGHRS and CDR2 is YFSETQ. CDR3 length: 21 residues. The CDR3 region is CASSPYWTAQQNPGGANVLTF. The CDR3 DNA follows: TGCGCCAGCAGCCCTTACTGGACAGCCCAACAAAATCCTGGAGGGGCCAACGTCCTGACTTTC.

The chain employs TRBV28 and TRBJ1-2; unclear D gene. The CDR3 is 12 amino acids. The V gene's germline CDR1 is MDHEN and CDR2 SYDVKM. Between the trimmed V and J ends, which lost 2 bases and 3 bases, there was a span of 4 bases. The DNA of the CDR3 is TGTGCCAGCAGTTTACGGTACTATGGCTACACCTTC. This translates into CASSLRYYGYTF.

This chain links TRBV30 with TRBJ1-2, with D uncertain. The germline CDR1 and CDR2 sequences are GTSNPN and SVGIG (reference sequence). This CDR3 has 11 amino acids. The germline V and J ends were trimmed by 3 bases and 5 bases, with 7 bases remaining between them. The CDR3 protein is CAWSRLYGYTF. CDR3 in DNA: TGTGCCTGGAGCCGACTTTATGGCTACACCTTC.

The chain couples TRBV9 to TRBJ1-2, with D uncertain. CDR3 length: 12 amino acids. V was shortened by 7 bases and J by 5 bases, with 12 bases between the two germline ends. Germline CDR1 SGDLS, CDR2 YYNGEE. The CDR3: CASSNSGYGYTF. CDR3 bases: TGTGCCAGCTCAAACTCAGGATATGGCTACACCTTC.

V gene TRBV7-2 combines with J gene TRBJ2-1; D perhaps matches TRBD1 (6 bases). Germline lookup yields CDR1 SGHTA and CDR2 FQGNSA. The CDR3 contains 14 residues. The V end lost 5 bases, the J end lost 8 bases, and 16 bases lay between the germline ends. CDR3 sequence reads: CASSPQSGDDEQFF. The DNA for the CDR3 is TGTGCCAGCAGCCCGCAATCAGGGGACGATGAGCAGTTCTTC.

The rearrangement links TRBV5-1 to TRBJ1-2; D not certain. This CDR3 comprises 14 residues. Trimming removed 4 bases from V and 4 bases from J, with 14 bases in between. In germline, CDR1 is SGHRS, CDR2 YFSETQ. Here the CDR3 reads CASSPLGTGYGYTF. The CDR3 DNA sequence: TGCGCCAGCAGCCCACTGGGCACCGGCTATGGCTACACCTTC.

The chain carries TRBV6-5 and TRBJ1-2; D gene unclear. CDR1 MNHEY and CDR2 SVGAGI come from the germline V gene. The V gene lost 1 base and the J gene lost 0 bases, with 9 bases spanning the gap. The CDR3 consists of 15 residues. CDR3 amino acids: CASSYFRTPNYGYTF. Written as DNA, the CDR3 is TGTGCCAGCAGTTACTTTCGGACTCCTAACTATGGCTACACCTTC.

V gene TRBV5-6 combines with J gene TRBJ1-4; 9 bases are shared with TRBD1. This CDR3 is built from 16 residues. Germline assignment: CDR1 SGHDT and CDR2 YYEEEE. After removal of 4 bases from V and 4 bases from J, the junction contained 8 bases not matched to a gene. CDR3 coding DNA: TGTGCCAGCAGCCTTACAGGGGGCTTTGGTAATGAAAAACTGTTTTTT. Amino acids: CASSLTGGFGNEKLFF.

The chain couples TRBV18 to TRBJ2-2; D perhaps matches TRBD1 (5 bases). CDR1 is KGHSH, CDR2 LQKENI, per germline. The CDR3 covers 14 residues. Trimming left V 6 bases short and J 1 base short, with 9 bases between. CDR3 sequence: CASSLQGNTGELFF. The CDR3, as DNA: TGTGCCAGCTCCCTTCAGGGGAACACCGGGGAGCTGTTTTTT.

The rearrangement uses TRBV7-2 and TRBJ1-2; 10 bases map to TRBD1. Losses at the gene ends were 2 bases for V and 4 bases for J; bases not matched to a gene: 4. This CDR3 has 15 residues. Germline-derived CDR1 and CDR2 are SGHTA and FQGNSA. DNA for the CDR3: TGTGCCAGCAGCTTAAGGACAGGGGGACTCTATGGCTACACCTTC. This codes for CASSLRTGGLYGYTF.

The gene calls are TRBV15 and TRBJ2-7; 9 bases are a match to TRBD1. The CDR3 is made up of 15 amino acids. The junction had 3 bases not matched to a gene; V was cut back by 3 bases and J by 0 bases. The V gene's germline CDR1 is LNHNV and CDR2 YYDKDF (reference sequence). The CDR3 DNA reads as TGTGCCACCAGCAGGGGGACAGGGAGCTCCTACGAGCAGTACGTC. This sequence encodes CATSRGTGSSYEQYV.

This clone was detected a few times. CDR3 in DNA: TGTGCCAGCAGCCTTACAGGGAGAGGAGAGACCCAGTACTTC. Protein product: CASSLTGRGETQYF. This sequence joins TRBV5-4 and TRBJ2-5, with a weak D call TRBD1 (6 bases). V was trimmed by 4 bases and J by 4 bases, leaving 14 bases between them. Germline CDR1 SGHNT, CDR2 YYREEE (reference sequence). This CDR3 is built from 14 residues.

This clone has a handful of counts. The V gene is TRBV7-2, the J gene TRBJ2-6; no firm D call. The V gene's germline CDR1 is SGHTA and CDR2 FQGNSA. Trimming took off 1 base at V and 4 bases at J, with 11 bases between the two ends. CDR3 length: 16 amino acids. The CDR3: CASSLGRVTGANVLTF. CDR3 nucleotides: TGTGCCAGCAGCTTAGGTCGGGTTACCGGGGCCAACGTCCTGACTTTC.

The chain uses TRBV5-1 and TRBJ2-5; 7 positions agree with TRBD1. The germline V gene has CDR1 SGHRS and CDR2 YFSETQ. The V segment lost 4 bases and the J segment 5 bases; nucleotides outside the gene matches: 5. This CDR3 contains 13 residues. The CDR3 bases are TGCGCCAGCAGCCCGGGACAGCGGGAGACCCAGTACTTC. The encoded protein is CASSPGQRETQYF.

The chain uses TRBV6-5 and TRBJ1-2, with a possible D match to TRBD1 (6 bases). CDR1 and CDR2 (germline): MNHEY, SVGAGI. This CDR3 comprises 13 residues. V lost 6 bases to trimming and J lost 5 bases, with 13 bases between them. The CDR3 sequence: CASSDRNAYGYTF. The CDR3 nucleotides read TGTGCCAGCAGCGACAGGAACGCTTATGGCTACACCTTC.

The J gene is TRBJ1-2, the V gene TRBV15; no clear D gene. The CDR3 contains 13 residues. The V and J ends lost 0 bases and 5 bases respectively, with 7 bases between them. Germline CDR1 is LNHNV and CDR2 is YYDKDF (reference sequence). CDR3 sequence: CATSRENEYGYTF. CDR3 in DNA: TGTGCCACCAGCAGAGAGAATGAGTATGGCTACACCTTC.

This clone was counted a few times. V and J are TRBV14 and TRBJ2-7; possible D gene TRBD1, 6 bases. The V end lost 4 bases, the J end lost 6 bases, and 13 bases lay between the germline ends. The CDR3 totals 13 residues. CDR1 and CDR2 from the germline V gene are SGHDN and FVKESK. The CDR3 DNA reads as TGTGCCAGCAGCCCGGACAGTCTATGCGAGCAGTACGTC. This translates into CASSPDSLCEQYV.

The chain's CDR3 is CASSLNSGVTGELFF. CDR3 bases: TGCGCCAGCAGCTTGAATAGCGGGGTCACCGGGGAGCTGTTTTTT. The chain joins TRBV5-1 to TRBJ2-2; TRBD2 aligns across 8 bases. V shed 1 base and J 4 bases; nucleotides not matched to a gene: 3. The CDR3 has 15 amino acids. Germline V CDR1 and CDR2: SGHRS, YFSETQ.

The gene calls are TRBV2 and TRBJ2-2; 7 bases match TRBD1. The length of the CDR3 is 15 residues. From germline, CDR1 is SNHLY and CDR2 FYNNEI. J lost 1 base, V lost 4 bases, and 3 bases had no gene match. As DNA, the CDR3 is TGTGCCAGCAGTGGACAGGGCCGGAACACCGGGGAGCTGTTTTTT. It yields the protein CASSGQGRNTGELFF.

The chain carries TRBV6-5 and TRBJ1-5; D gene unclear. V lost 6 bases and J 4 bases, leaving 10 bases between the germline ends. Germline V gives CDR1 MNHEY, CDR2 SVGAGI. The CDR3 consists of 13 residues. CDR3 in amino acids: CASSRRENQPQHF. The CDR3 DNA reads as TGTGCCAGCAGCCGACGGGAGAATCAGCCCCAGCATTTT.

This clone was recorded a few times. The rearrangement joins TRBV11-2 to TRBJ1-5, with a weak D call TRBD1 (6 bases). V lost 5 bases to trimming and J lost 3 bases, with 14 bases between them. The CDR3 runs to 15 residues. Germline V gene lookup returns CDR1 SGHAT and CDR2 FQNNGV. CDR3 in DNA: TGTGCCAGCAGCCGAACAGGGATTTTCAATCAGCCCCAGCATTTT. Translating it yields CASSRTGIFNQPQHF.

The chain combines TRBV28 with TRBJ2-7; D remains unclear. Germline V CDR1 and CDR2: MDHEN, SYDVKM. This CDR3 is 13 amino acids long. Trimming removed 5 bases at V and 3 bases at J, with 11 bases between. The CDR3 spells CASSPHKDYEQYV. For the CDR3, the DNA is TGTGCCAGCAGTCCCCACAAGGACTACGAGCAGTACGTC.

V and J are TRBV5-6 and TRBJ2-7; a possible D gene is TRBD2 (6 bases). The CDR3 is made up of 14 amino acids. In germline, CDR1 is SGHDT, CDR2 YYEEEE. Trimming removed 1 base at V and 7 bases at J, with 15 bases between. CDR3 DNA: TGTGCCAGCAGCTTGAGTGGTGGGGCGGGGGAGCAGTACGTC. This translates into CASSLSGGAGEQYV.